One sample yielded the 5 T cell receptor beta chains listed below, sequenced in a study of cytomegalovirus exposure and HLA in healthy donors. This PCR relied on a set of 60 Vbeta primers and 13 Jbeta primers. The protocol was immunoSEQ multiplex PCR, while the TCRdb copy is restricted to in-frame clones and leaves out a portion. The sample includes roughly 180,000 clones, under 9.5% of them seen just once. The specimen was PBMCs. The receptors derive from a woman aged 25 to 39 in good health and CMV-seropositive.

The CDR3 protein is CASSPYRDTEAFF. The CDR3 bases are TGCGCCAGCAGCCCCTACAGGGACACTGAAGCTTTCTTT. The V gene is TRBV5-1, the J gene TRBJ1-1, with D perhaps TRBD1 (6 bases). V was cut by 4 bases and J by 3 bases, with 10 bases left in between. Germline loops: CDR1 SGHRS, CDR2 YFSETQ. CDR3 length: 13 amino acids.

In this sample, this clone turned up a few times. The chain uses TRBV7-9 and TRBJ2-5; 14 positions agree with TRBD2. Germline assignment: CDR1 SEHNR and CDR2 FQNEAQ (reference sequence). CDR3 size: 16 residues. Germline trimming cut 5 bases from V and 5 bases from J; bases unmatched to any gene: 7. Written as DNA, the CDR3 is TGTGCCAGCAGCCCCCGACTAGCGGGAGGGAGGGAGACCCAGTACTTC. It codes for CASSPRLAGGRETQYF.

In its sample, this clone was seen a few times. The chain employs TRBV19 and TRBJ2-2, with D unresolved. The germline V gene has CDR1 LNHDA and CDR2 SQIVND (reference sequence). Trimming stripped 6 bases from V and 3 bases from J, with 11 bases between. CDR3 length equals 14 residues. As DNA, the CDR3 is TGTGCCAGTAGGAATAGTCCTTACACCGGGGAGCTGTTTTTT. Amino acids: CASRNSPYTGELFF. Together with reference TRBV19 and TRBJ2-2, the CDR3 gives the full variable domain: DGGITQSPKYLFRKEGQNVTLSCEQNLNHDAMYWYRQDPGQGLRLIYYSQIVNDFQKGDIAEGYSVSREKKESFPLTVTSAQKNPTAFYLCASRNSPYTGELFFGEGSRLTVL.

V and J are TRBV28 and TRBJ2-1; 8 bases align to TRBD2. Trimming cost V 6 bases and J 0 bases; bases outside gene matches: 7. The CDR3 consists of 16 residues. Germline assignment: CDR1 MDHEN and CDR2 SYDVKM. The CDR3 loop reads CASSPPGGVSYNEQFF. CDR3 bases: TGTGCCAGCAGCCCGCCGGGGGGGGTCTCCTACAATGAGCAGTTCTTC. Using reference TRBV28 and TRBJ2-1 for the parts outside the CDR3, the full variable domain is DVKVTQSSRYLVKRTGEKVFLECVQDMDHENMFWYRQDPGLGLRLIYFSYDVKMKEKGDIPEGYSVSREKKERFSLILESASTNQTSMYLCASSPPGGVSYNEQFFGPGTRLTVL.

The chain carries TRBV11-2 and TRBJ2-7; unclear D gene. V lost 1 base to trimming and J lost 4 bases, with 5 bases between them. The CDR3 is 12 amino acids. The V gene's germline CDR1 is SGHAT and CDR2 FQNNGV. CDR3 coding DNA: TGTGCCAGCAGCTTAGGTGCGTACGAGCAGTACTTC. It yields the protein CASSLGAYEQYF. The entire variable domain, with the rest obtained from reference TRBV11-2 and TRBJ2-7, is as follows: EAGVAQSPRYKIIEKRQSVAFWCNPISGHATLYWYQQILGQGPKLLIQFQNNGVVDDSQLPKDRFSAERLKGVDSTLKIQPAKLEDSAVYLCASSLGAYEQYFGPGTRLTVT.